This TCR beta chain was captured in a study of PD-1 blockade in mismatch repair-deficient tumors. Across the whole study: Patients had 11 to 13 mismatch repair-deficient cancer types and were previously treated and progressing.

For this clone: Antigen unknown.

Sequencing used immunoSEQ multiplex PCR; TCRdb keeps in-frame clones, though not all of them. The sample records roughly 40,000 clones, around 84% being singletons. Mismatch repair deficiency was confirmed in all patients, by PCR or immunohistochemistry. TCR sequencing covered a few patients who responded to pembrolizumab. Overall study findings and caveats: Rapid post-treatment expansion, then contraction, generally preceding radiologic response, marked tumor-resident clones.

The germline V and J ends were trimmed by 0 bases and 3 bases, with 14 bases remaining between them. The CDR3 covers 16 residues. In germline, CDR1 is MGHRA, CDR2 YSYEKL. This TCR came from an adult with mismatch repair-deficient cancer. The J gene is TRBJ1-2, the V gene TRBV4-1; D is unresolved. The sequencing here drew on peripheral blood, taken about 81 weeks after starting pembrolizumab. The CDR3 sequence: CASSQEWTYGDYGYTF. The CDR3 nucleotides are TGCGCCAGCAGCCAAGAATGGACTTACGGAGACTATGGCTACACCTTC.